The T cell receptor beta chain described here comes from a study of blood T cell repertoires in COVID-19. Sequencing used immunoSEQ multiplex PCR; TCRdb keeps in-frame clones, though not all of them. The data hold about 170,000 clones, with about 80% observed a single time. V was shortened by 6 bases and J by 6 bases, with 15 bases between the two germline ends. CDR1 and CDR2 from the germline V gene are MNHEY and SMNVEV (reference sequence). This CDR3 comprises 14 residues. Categorization into cohorts depended on clinical history that participants reported. Cohort 3 donors were reported recovered after two negative PCRs, clearance, or symptom resolution.

This chain uses TRBV27 with TRBJ1-5; the D gene is possibly TRBD1 (6 bases). The sample comprised PBMCs or T cells enriched from blood (not recorded which). The TCR was taken from a man in his forties or fifties who had recovered from COVID-19. This CDR3 reads CASRLQGVGQPQHF. DNA for the CDR3: TGTGCCAGCAGACTACAGGGAGTCGGTCAGCCCCAGCATTTT.